The present TCR beta chain was sequenced within a study of blood T cell repertoires in COVID-19. Study background: Nucleic acid was either cDNA or gDNA, and it came from T cells, B-cell-depleted T cells, or PBMCs.

Seattle researchers signed up patients amid active infection and tracked them longitudinally. Sequencing was performed with immunoSEQ multiplex PCR; in TCRdb, only in-frame clones are kept and a portion is missing. The table lists fewer than 650,000 clones, approximately 91% of them singletons, with 7.8% in the top ten. CDR3 length: 15 residues. The chain has TRBV21-1 and TRBJ1-1; the DNA was not compared with TRBD1, the D call given in the table. TRBV21-1 is a pseudogene locus. Sequencing was done on a sample of peripheral blood. This receptor was identified in a woman aged 50 to 65 with COVID-19, enrolled during active disease. This CDR3 reads CASSKIQQGNTEAFF. CDR3 coding DNA: TGTGCCAGCAGCAAGATTCAACAGGGAAACACTGAAGCTTTCTTT.